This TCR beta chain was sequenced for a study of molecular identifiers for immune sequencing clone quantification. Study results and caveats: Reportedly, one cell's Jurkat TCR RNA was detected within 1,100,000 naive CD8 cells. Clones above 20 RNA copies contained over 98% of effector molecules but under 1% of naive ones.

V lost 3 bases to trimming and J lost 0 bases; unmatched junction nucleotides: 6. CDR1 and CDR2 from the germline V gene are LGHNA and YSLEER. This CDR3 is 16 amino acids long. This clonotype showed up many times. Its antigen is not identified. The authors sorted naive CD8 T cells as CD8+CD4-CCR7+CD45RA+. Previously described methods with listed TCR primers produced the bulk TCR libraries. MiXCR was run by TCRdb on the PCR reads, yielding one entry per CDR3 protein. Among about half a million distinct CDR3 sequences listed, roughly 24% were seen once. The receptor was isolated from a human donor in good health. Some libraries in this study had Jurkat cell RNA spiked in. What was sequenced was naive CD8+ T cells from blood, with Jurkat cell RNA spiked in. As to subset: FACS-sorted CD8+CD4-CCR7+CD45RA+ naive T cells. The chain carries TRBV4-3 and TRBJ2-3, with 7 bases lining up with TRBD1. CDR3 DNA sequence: TGCGCCAGCAGCCAGGAAACAGGGGTGAGCACAGATACGCAGTATTTT. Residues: CASSQETGVSTDTQYF.